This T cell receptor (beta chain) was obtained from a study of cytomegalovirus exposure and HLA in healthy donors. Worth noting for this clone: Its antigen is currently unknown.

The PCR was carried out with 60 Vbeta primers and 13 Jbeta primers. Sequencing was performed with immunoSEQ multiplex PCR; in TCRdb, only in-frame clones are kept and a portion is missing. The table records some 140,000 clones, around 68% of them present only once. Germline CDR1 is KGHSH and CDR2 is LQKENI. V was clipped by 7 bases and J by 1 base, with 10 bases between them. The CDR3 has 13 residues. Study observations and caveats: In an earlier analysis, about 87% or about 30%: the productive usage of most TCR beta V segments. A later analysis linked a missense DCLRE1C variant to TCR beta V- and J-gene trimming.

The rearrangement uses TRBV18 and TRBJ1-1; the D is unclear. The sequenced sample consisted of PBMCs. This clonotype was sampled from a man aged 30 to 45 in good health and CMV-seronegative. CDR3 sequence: CASCSRENTEAFF. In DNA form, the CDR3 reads TGTGCCAGCTGCTCGAGAGAGAACACTGAAGCTTTCTTT. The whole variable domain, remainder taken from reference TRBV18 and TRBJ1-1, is NAGVMQNPRHLVRRRGQEARLRCSPMKGHSHVYWYRQLPEEGLKFMVYLQKENIIDESGMPKERFSAEFPKEGPSILRIQQVVRGDSAAYFCASCSRENTEAFFGQGTRLTVV.